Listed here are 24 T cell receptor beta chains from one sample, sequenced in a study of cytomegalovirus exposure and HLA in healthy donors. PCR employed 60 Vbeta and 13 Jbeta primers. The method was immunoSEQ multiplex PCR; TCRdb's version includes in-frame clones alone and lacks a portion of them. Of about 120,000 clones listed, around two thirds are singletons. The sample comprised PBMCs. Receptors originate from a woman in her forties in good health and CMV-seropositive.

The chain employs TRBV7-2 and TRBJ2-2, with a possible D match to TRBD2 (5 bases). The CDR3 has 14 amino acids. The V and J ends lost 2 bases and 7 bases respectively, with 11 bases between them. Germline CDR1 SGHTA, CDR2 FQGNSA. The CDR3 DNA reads TGTGCCAGCAGCTTAAGGCCGGGGTACGGGGAGCTGTTTTTT. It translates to CASSLRPGYGELFF.

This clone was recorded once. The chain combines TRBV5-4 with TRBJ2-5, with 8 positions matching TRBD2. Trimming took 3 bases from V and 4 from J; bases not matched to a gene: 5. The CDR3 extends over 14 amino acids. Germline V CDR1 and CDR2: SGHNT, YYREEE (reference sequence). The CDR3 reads CASSSLTSGETQYF. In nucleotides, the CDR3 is TGTGCCAGCAGCTCCCTCACTAGCGGAGAGACCCAGTACTTC. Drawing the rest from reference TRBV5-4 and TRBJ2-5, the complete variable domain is ETGVTQSPTHLIKTRGQQVTLRCSSQSGHNTVSWYQQALGQGPQFIFQYYREEENGRGNFPPRFSGLQFPNYSSELNVNALELDDSALYLCASSSLTSGETQYFGPGTRLLVL.

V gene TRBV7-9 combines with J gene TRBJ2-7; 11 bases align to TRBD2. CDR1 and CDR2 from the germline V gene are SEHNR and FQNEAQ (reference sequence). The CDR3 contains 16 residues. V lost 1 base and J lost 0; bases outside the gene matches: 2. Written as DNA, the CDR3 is TGTGCCAGCAGCTTAGGGACTAGCGGGTCCTCCTACGAGCAGTACTTC. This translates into CASSLGTSGSSYEQYF. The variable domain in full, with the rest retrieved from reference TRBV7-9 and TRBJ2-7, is DTGVSQNPRHKITKRGQNVTFRCDPISEHNRLYWYRQTLGQGPEFLTYFQNEAQLEKSRLLSDRFSAERPKGSFSTLEIQRTEQGDSAMYLCASSLGTSGSSYEQYFGPGTRLTVT.

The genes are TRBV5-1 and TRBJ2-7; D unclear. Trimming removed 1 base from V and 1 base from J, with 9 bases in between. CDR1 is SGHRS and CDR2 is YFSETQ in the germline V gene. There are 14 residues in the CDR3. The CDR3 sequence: CASSLNSQSYEQYF. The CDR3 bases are TGCGCCAGCAGCTTGAATTCTCAGTCCTACGAGCAGTACTTC.

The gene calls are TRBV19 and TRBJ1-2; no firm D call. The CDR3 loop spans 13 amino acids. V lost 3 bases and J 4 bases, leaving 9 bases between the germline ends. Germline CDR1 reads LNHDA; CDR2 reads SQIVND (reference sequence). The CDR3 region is CASSISSRYGYTF. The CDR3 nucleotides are TGTGCCAGTAGTATCTCTTCGCGCTATGGCTACACCTTC.

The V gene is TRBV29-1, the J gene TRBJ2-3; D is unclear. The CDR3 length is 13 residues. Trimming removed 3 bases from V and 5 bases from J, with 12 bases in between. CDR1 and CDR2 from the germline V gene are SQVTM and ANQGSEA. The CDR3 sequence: CSVEIQEQDTQYF. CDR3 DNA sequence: TGCAGCGTTGAGATCCAAGAGCAAGATACGCAGTATTTT.

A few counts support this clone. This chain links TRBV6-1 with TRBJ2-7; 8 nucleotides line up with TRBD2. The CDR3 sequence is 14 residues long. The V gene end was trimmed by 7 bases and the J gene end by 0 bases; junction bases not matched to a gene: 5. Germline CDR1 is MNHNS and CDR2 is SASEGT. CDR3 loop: CASTPTSASYEQYF. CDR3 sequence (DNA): TGTGCCAGCACCCCGACTAGCGCCTCCTACGAGCAGTACTTC.

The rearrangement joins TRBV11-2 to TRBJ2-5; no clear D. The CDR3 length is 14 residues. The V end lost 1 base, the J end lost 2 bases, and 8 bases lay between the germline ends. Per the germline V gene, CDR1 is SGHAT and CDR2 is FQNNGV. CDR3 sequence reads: CASSLAPEQETQYF. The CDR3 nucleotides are TGTGCCAGCAGCTTAGCACCCGAGCAAGAGACCCAGTACTTC.

The CDR3 loop reads CASSRRRTANEQFF. The CDR3 DNA follows: TGCGCCAGCAGCAGGAGGAGGACAGCCAATGAGCAGTTCTTC. The rearrangement joins TRBV5-1 to TRBJ2-1; D is perhaps TRBD1 (6 bases). The germline CDR1 and CDR2 sequences are SGHRS and YFSETQ. The CDR3 is 14 residues long. V lost 4 bases and J 6 bases, leaving 14 bases between the germline ends. Using reference TRBV5-1 and TRBJ2-1 for the parts outside the CDR3, the full variable domain is KAGVTQTPRYLIKTRGQQVTLSCSPISGHRSVSWYQQTPGQGLQFLFEYFSETQRNKGNFPGRFSGRQFSNSRSEMNVSTLELGDSALYLCASSRRRTANEQFFGPGTRLTVL.

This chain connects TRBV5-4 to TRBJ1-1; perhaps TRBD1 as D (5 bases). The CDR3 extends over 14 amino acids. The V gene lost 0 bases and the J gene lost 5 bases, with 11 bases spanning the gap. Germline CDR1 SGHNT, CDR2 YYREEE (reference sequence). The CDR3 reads CASSLERGWTEAFF. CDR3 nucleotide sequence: TGTGCCAGCAGCTTGGAGCGGGGCTGGACTGAAGCTTTCTTT.

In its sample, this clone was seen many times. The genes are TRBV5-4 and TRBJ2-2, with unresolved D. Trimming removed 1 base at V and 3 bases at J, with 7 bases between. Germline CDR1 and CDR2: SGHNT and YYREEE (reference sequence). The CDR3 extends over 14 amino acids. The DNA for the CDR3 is TGTGCCAGCAGCTTGCCTGGGCACACCGGGGAGCTGTTTTTT. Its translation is CASSLPGHTGELFF. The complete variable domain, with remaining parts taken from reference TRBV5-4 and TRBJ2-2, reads ETGVTQSPTHLIKTRGQQVTLRCSSQSGHNTVSWYQQALGQGPQFIFQYYREEENGRGNFPPRFSGLQFPNYSSELNVNALELDDSALYLCASSLPGHTGELFFGEGSRLTVL.

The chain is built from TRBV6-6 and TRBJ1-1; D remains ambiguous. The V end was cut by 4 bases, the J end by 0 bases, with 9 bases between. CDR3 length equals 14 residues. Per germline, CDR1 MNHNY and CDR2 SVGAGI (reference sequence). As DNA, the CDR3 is TGTGCCAGCAGTTCAATCGGGGTGAACACTGAAGCTTTCTTT. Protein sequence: CASSSIGVNTEAFF.

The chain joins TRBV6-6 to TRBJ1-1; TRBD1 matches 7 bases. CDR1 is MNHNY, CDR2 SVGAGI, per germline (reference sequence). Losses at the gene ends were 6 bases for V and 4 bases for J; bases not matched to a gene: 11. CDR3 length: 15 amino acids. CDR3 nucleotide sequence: TGTGCCAGCAGACCGACCTCAGGGGGACGCACTGAAGCTTTCTTT. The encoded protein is CASRPTSGGRTEAFF.

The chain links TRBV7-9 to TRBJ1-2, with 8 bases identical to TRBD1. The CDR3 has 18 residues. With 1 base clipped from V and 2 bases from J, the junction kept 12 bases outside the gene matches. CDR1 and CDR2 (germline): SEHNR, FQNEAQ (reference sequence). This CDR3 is CASSLVPLARQGNYGYTF. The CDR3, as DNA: TGTGCCAGCAGCTTAGTCCCGCTCGCCAGACAGGGGAACTATGGCTACACCTTC. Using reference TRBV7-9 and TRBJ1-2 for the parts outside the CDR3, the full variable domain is DTGVSQNPRHKITKRGQNVTFRCDPISEHNRLYWYRQTLGQGPEFLTYFQNEAQLEKSRLLSDRFSAERPKGSFSTLEIQRTEQGDSAMYLCASSLVPLARQGNYGYTFGSGTRLTVV.

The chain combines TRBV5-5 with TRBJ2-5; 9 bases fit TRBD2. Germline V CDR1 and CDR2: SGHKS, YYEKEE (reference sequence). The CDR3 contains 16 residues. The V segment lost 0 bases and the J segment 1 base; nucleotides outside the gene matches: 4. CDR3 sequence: CASSLGAGGPQETQYF. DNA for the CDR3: TGTGCCAGCAGCTTGGGAGCGGGGGGCCCCCAAGAGACCCAGTACTTC.

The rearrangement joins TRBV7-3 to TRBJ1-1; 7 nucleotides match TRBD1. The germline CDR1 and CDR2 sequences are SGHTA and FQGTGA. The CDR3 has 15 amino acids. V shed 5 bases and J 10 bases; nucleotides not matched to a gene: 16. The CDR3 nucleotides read TGTGCCAGCAGCCCACAAGCAACAGGGGAAGGGGTAGCTTTCTTT. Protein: CASSPQATGEGVAFF.

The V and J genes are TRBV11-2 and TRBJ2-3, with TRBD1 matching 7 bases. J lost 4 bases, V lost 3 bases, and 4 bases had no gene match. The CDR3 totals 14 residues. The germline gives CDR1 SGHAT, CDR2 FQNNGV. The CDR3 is CASSLGQIPDTQYF. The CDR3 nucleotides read TGTGCCAGCAGCTTGGGACAGATCCCAGATACGCAGTATTTT.

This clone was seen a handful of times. CDR3 amino acids: CASSLQGYTEAFF. CDR3 DNA sequence: TGTGCCAGCAGCTTACAGGGGTACACTGAAGCTTTCTTT. The J gene is TRBJ1-1, the V gene TRBV7-3; TRBD1 might be the D (6 bases). This CDR3 is 13 amino acids long. The germline V gene has CDR1 SGHTA and CDR2 FQGTGA. Trimming shortened V by 2 bases and J by 3 bases, and 7 bases separated the two germline ends.

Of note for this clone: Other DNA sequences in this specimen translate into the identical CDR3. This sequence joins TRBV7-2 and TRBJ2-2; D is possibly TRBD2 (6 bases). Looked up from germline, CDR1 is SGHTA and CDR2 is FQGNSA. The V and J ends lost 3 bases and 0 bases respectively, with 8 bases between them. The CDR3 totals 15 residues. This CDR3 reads CASSLGGANTGELFF. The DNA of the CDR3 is TGTGCCAGCAGCTTGGGGGGAGCGAACACCGGGGAGCTGTTTTTT.

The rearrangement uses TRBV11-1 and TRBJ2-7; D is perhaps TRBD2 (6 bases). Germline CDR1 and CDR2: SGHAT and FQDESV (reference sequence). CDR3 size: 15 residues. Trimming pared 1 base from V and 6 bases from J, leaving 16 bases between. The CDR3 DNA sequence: TGTGCCAGCAGCTTAGACCTCTATGTCGGGGGCGAGCAGTACTTC. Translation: CASSLDLYVGGEQYF.

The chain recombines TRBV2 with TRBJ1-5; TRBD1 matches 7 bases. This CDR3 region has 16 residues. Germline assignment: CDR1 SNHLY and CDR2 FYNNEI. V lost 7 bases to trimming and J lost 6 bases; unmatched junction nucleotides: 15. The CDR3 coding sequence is TGTGCCAGCATCCCACCTGACAGGGCCTTCCCTCAGCCCCAGCATTTT. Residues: CASIPPDRAFPQPQHF. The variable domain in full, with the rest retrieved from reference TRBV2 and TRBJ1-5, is EPEVTQTPSHQVTQMGQEVILRCVPISNHLYFYWYRQILGQKVEFLVSFYNNEISEKSEIFDDQFSVERPDGSNFTLKIRSTKLEDSAMYFCASIPPDRAFPQPQHFGDGTRLSIL.

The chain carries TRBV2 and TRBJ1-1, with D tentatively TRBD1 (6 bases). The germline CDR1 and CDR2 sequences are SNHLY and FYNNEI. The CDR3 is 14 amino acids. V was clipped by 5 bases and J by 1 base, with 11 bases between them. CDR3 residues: CASSFGQTNTEAFF. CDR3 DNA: TGTGCCAGCAGTTTCGGACAGACGAACACTGAAGCTTTCTTT.

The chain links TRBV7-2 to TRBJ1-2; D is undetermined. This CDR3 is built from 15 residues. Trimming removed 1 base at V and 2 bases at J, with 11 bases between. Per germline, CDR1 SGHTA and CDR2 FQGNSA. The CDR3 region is CASSLVGQENYGYTF. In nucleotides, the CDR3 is TGTGCCAGCAGCTTAGTTGGCCAGGAAAACTATGGCTACACCTTC.

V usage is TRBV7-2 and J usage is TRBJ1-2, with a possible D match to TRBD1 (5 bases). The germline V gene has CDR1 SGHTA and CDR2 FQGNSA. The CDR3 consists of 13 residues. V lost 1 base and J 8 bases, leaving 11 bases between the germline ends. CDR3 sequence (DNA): TGTGCCAGCAGCTTAGGCAGGGCGCAAGGCTACACCTTC. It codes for CASSLGRAQGYTF.